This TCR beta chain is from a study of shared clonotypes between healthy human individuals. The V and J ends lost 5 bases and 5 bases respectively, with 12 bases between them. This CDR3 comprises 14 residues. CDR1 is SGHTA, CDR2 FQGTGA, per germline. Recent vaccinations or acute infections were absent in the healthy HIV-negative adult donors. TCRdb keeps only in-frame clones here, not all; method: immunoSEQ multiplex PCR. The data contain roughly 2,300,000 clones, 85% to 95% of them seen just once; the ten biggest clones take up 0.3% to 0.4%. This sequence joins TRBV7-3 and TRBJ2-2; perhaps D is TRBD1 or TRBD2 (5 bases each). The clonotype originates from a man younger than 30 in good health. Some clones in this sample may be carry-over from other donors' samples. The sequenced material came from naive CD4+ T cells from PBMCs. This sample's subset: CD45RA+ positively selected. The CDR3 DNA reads TGTGCCAGCAGCCCCGGGGCCCGTACCGGGGAGCTGTTTTTT. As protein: CASSPGARTGELFF.